This passage covers 18 T cell receptor beta chains from one sample sequenced in a study of regulatory T cells in long-lasting Graves disease. Regarding time point: newly diagnosed GD, antithyroid drugs for less than 3 months. PBMCs were the source of the RNA used for TCR sequencing. CDR3-region Arm-PCR and iRepertoire HTBI primers produced the TCR beta libraries. One entry per CDR3 protein, called by TCRdb with MiXCR from the multiplex PCR reads. In the table there are approximately 400,000 distinct CDR3 sequences, under 15% of which are singletons. This sample was also put to use in a study of T cells in Graves' hyperthyroidism and ophthalmopathy.

The sequences come from peripheral blood mononuclear cells (PBMCs), collected at new diagnosis, from a patient treated with antithyroid drugs. The receptors stem from a woman in her 30s with Graves disease.

V and J are TRBV19 and TRBJ2-3; 11 positions match TRBD2. CDR3 size: 16 residues. CDR1 and CDR2 (germline): LNHDA, SQIVND (reference sequence). Unmatched junction bases numbered 3, after V lost 4 bases and J lost 0 bases. CDR3 sequence: CASSTTSGESTDTQYF. CDR3 nucleotides: TGTGCCAGTAGTACGACTAGCGGGGAAAGCACAGATACGCAGTATTTT.

This clonotype was observed many times. This chain links TRBV12-3 or TRBV12-4 with TRBJ2-2, with D uncertain. Trimming removed 0 bases from V and 2 bases from J, with 7 bases in between. The CDR3 has 15 amino acids. The CDR3 protein is CASSLAGINTGELFF. CDR3 sequence (DNA): TGTGCCAGCAGTTTAGCAGGGATCAACACCGGGGAGCTGTTTTTT.

With respect to this clonotype: Given a much more abundant clone one base away, this may be a read error. For the CDR3, the DNA is TGTGCCAGCACCACACAGGGGGACTTGGAAAAACTGTTTTTT. Residues: CASTTQGDLEKLFF. The rearrangement joins TRBV3-1 to TRBJ1-4, with 8 bases fitting TRBD1. The CDR3 covers 14 residues. Germline V CDR1 and CDR2: LGHDT, YNNKEL (reference sequence). The V segment lost 7 bases and the J segment 8 bases; nucleotides outside the gene matches: 9. The entire variable domain, with the rest obtained from reference TRBV3-1 and TRBJ1-4, is as follows: DTAVSQTPKYLVTQMGNDKSIKCEQNLGHDTMYWYKQDSKKFLKIMFSYNNKELIINETVPNRFSPKSPDKAHLNLHINSLELGDSAVYFCASTTQGDLEKLFFGSGTQLSVL.

There are many counts of this clonotype. The rearrangement links TRBV28 to TRBJ2-3, with TRBD2 identical over 11 bases. Trimming cost V 11 bases and J 2 bases; bases outside gene matches: 6. Germline lookup yields CDR1 MDHEN and CDR2 SYDVKM. The CDR3 totals 14 residues. This CDR3 reads CASLAGGTTDTQYF. The CDR3 DNA sequence: TGTGCCTCCCTAGCGGGAGGTACCACAGATACGCAGTATTTT.

This clonotype appeared a few times. Written as DNA, the CDR3 is TGTGCCAGCTCACCGACCCCCACATCTAGCGGGAGCTACAATGAGCAGTTCTTC. Protein: CASSPTPTSSGSYNEQFF. The chain employs TRBV18 and TRBJ2-1; 10 bases match TRBD2. The CDR3 consists of 18 residues. Losses at the gene ends were 3 bases for V and 3 bases for J; bases not matched to a gene: 11. CDR1 KGHSH and CDR2 LQKENI come from the germline V gene.

In its sample, this clonotype was seen many times. V gene TRBV24-1 combines with J gene TRBJ2-1, with 7 bases lining up with TRBD2. The V segment lost 7 bases and the J segment 7 bases; nucleotides outside the gene matches: 9. This CDR3 has 14 residues. Germline lookup yields CDR1 KGHDR and CDR2 SFDVKD. CDR3 nucleotides: TGTGCCACCAGCCGGGGAGGGACCCTTAATGAGCAGTTCTTC. This gives the protein CATSRGGTLNEQFF.

V gene TRBV6-2 or TRBV6-3 combines with J gene TRBJ2-5; no firm D call. The germline CDR1 and CDR2 sequences are MNHEY and SVGEGT. Trimming removed 4 bases from V and 1 base from J, with 10 bases in between. The CDR3 contains 14 residues. The CDR3 DNA follows: TGTGCCAGCAGTTTCGTTAGTCCCCAAGAGACCCAGTACTTC. Encoded protein: CASSFVSPQETQYF.

The sample holds many counts of this clonotype. This rearrangement joins TRBV7-3 to TRBJ2-2; a possible D gene is TRBD1 (6 bases). Trimming removed 6 bases from V and 6 bases from J, with 17 bases in between. Germline V gives CDR1 SGHTA, CDR2 FQGTGA. The CDR3 is 15 residues long. This CDR3 is CASSSTGSRAGELFF. The CDR3 coding sequence is TGTGCCAGCAGTTCCACAGGGTCCCGGGCCGGGGAGCTGTTTTTT.

This clonotype was counted between two and nine times. The rearrangement joins TRBV12-3 or TRBV12-4 to TRBJ2-1; D not certain. The DNA end is a closer match to TRBJ2-7, so the J assignment may be wrong. This CDR3 spans 13 amino acids. The CDR3 spells CASTPRVGLEQYF. The CDR3 DNA follows: TGTGCCAGCACCCCTAGGGTTGGGCTCGAGCAGTACTTC.

This sequence joins TRBV4-1 and TRBJ2-4, with 7 bases matching TRBD2. The CDR3 covers 17 residues. With V trimmed by 2 bases and J by 2 bases, 9 bases remained unmatched. CDR1 is MGHRA and CDR2 is YSYEKL in the germline V gene. Written as DNA, the CDR3 is TGCGCCAGCAGCCAATCAATGACAGCGGGAACCAAAAACATTCAGTACTTC. Protein: CASSQSMTAGTKNIQYF.

The table lists this clonotype with many counts. The rearrangement joins TRBV2 to TRBJ1-1; D unresolved. V was pared by 7 bases and J by 3 bases, with 12 bases between. The germline V gene encodes CDR1 SNHLY and CDR2 FYNNEI. CDR3 size: 13 residues. In nucleotides, the CDR3 is TGTGCCAGCATGCGGGTCAAGGACACTGAAGCTTTCTTT. Its translation: CASMRVKDTEAFF.

The sample holds many counts of this clonotype. The J gene is TRBJ1-5, the V gene TRBV20-1, with no clear D. The CDR3 consists of 13 residues. The V gene lost 5 bases and the J gene lost 4 bases, with 12 bases spanning the gap. Germline lookup yields CDR1 DFQATT and CDR2 SNEGSKA (reference sequence). The CDR3 is CSAFITLNQPQHF. Here the CDR3 DNA reads TGCAGTGCTTTTATCACCCTAAATCAGCCCCAGCATTTT.

This clonotype appeared many times. The chain joins TRBV5-1 to TRBJ2-2, with 10 bases fitting TRBD2. CDR3 length: 17 residues. The germline gives CDR1 SGHRS, CDR2 YFSETQ. V shed 0 bases, J shed 7 bases, and the junction held 9 bases outside the gene matches. CDR3 bases: TGCGCCAGCAGCTTGGGCTCTAGCGGGAGTCGTAACGGGGAGCTGTTTTTT. Amino acids: CASSLGSSGSRNGELFF.

This clonotype has ten or more counts. The rearrangement joins TRBV11-2 to TRBJ2-7; TRBD1 matches 8 bases. Germline lookup yields CDR1 SGHAT and CDR2 FQNNGV. The CDR3 is made up of 14 amino acids. V gave up 4 bases and J gave up 1 base; unmatched junction bases: 3. The CDR3 DNA reads as TGTGCCAGCAGCTCGGACAGGGCATCCTACGAGCAGTACTTC. It yields the protein CASSSDRASYEQYF.

This clonotype appeared a few times. The rearrangement links TRBV6-5 to TRBJ1-5; D is unclear. The length of the CDR3 is 14 residues. CDR1 is MNHEY, CDR2 SVGAGI, per germline. The V and J ends lost 0 bases and 6 bases respectively, with 9 bases between them. The DNA for the CDR3 is TGTGCCAGCAGTTACTCGACTCTTGGTCAGCCCCAGCATTTT. This gives the protein CASSYSTLGQPQHF.

This clonotype was found many times. The rearrangement uses TRBV13 and TRBJ2-3; 13 nucleotides align to TRBD2. J was trimmed by 3 bases and V by 6 bases; bases with no gene match: 3. The germline gives CDR1 PRHDT, CDR2 FYEKMQ (reference sequence). The CDR3 totals 15 residues. CDR3 in DNA: TGTGCCAGCAGGGGACTAGCGGGGCGAACAGATACGCAGTATTTT. This codes for CASRGLAGRTDTQYF.

In this sample, this clonotype turned up a few times. The chain carries TRBV19 and TRBJ1-5; tentative D call: TRBD1 (5 bases). Per the germline V gene, CDR1 is LNHDA and CDR2 is SQIVND (reference sequence). Trimming pared 1 base from V and 2 bases from J, leaving 6 bases between. The CDR3 contains 14 residues. This CDR3 reads CASSIVGGNQPQHF. CDR3 nucleotide sequence: TGTGCCAGTAGTATAGTGGGGGGCAATCAGCCCCAGCATTTT.

This clonotype was counted at least ten times. This chain connects TRBV11-2 to TRBJ1-1; 9 bases fit TRBD1. Germline V gives CDR1 SGHAT, CDR2 FQNNGV. CDR3 size: 16 residues. Unmatched junction bases numbered 12, after V lost 6 bases and J lost 4 bases. The CDR3 region is CASSKVGQGFFTEAFF. The CDR3, as DNA: TGTGCCAGCAGTAAAGTGGGACAGGGTTTCTTCACTGAAGCTTTCTTT. Drawing the rest from reference TRBV11-2 and TRBJ1-1, the complete variable domain is EAGVAQSPRYKIIEKRQSVAFWCNPISGHATLYWYQQILGQGPKLLIQFQNNGVVDDSQLPKDRFSAERLKGVDSTLKIQPAKLEDSAVYLCASSKVGQGFFTEAFFGQGTRLTVV.